The 18 T cell receptor beta chains below come from one sample, sequenced in a study of chemoradiotherapy in HPV16-positive cancers. Only in-frame clones appear in the TCRdb table, and some are missing; sequencing was by immunoSEQ multiplex PCR. Of approximately 14,000 clones listed, around 88% are singletons. The sample in question was blood, obtained from a patient who underwent chemoradiotherapy. These receptors all stem from a human donor with HPV-associated anogenital cancer.

This clone has just a few counts. The chain combines TRBV9 with TRBJ1-2; perhaps TRBD1 as D (5 bases). The length of the CDR3 is 16 residues. Between the trimmed V and J ends, which lost 3 bases and 4 bases, there was a span of 19 bases. In germline, CDR1 is SGDLS, CDR2 YYNGEE. CDR3 protein: CASSDHRDGLSYGYTF. The CDR3 bases are TGTGCCAGCAGCGACCACCGGGACGGCCTCTCCTATGGCTACACCTTC.

The chain couples TRBV28 to TRBJ2-2; 8 bases match TRBD1. Germline lookup yields CDR1 MDHEN and CDR2 SYDVKM. The CDR3 spans 17 residues. The V segment lost 10 bases and the J segment 5 bases; nucleotides outside the gene matches: 18. The CDR3 bases are TGTGCCACCAGGGGGGATGGAGACAGGGGAGGTACCGGGGAGCTGTTTTTT. This gives the protein CATRGDGDRGGTGELFF.

The V call is TRBV29-1, the J call TRBJ1-2; D might be TRBD1 (6 bases). The CDR3 runs to 13 residues. In germline, CDR1 is SQVTM, CDR2 ANQGSEA. The V end was cut by 6 bases, the J end by 4 bases, with 15 bases between. Here the CDR3 DNA reads TGCAGCGTCCTAAAGGACAGTTCCTATGGCTACACCTTC. Protein product: CSVLKDSSYGYTF.

This rearrangement joins TRBV9 to TRBJ2-5; 12 bases map to TRBD2. With 0 bases clipped from V and 1 base from J, the junction kept 10 bases outside the gene matches. The CDR3 length is 19 residues. Germline-derived CDR1 and CDR2 are SGDLS and YYNGEE. In nucleotides, the CDR3 is TGTGCCAGCAGCGTAGGTAGCCCAGGACTAGCGGGGTTCCAAGAGACCCAGTACTTC. Residues: CASSVGSPGLAGFQETQYF.

The CDR3 is CASSLRRDSGNTIYF. The CDR3 coding sequence is TGTGCCAGCAGCTTAAGGAGAGACTCTGGAAACACCATATATTTT. V and J are TRBV7-2 and TRBJ1-3, with D uncertain. V gave up 2 bases and J gave up 0 bases, with 8 bases separating them. Germline CDR1 SGHTA, CDR2 FQGNSA. The CDR3 has 15 amino acids.

The chain employs TRBV2 and TRBJ1-1; a possible D gene is TRBD1 (5 bases). The length of the CDR3 is 13 residues. Deletions cut 8 bases from V and 5 bases from J, with 15 bases between. Germline loops: CDR1 SNHLY, CDR2 FYNNEI. CDR3 in DNA: TGTGCCAGCTTGGGGGTTTGGGGGACTGAAGCTTTCTTT. It codes for CASLGVWGTEAFF. The full variable domain, completed using reference TRBV2 and TRBJ1-1, is EPEVTQTPSHQVTQMGQEVILRCVPISNHLYFYWYRQILGQKVEFLVSFYNNEISEKSEIFDDQFSVERPDGSNFTLKIRSTKLEDSAMYFCASLGVWGTEAFFGQGTRLTVV.

In its sample, this clone was seen a few times. CDR3 nucleotide sequence: TGTGCCAGCAGCTTGGAGACTCAGCCCCAGCATTTT. This translates into CASSLETQPQHF. The chain links TRBV11-2 to TRBJ1-5; D is unclear. In germline, CDR1 is SGHAT, CDR2 FQNNGV. Trimming stripped 3 bases from V and 6 bases from J, with 6 bases between. The CDR3 covers 12 residues.

V and J are TRBV4-2 and TRBJ1-4; no definite D call. Deletions cut 0 bases from V and 5 bases from J, with 16 bases between. Per germline, CDR1 LGHNA and CDR2 YNFKEQ. The CDR3 is 17 amino acids. In DNA, the CDR3 is TGTGCCAGCAGCCAAGAGAGGTGGGCAGACAAGAATGAAAAACTGTTTTTT. Its protein is CASSQERWADKNEKLFF.

The J gene is TRBJ1-4, the V gene TRBV2; 8 bases are shared with TRBD1. In germline, CDR1 is SNHLY, CDR2 FYNNEI. The CDR3 consists of 14 residues. The trim removed 6 bases at V and 7 bases at J, leaving 7 bases unmatched. CDR3 sequence (DNA): TGTGCCAGCAGCCAGGACAGGGAAAGTGAAAAACTGTTTTTT. It encodes CASSQDRESEKLFF.

This chain links TRBV27 with TRBJ2-1, with D perhaps TRBD2 (6 bases). The germline gives CDR1 MNHEY, CDR2 SMNVEV (reference sequence). CDR3 length equals 16 residues. Trimming shortened V by 2 bases and J by 7 bases, and 18 bases separated the two germline ends. CDR3: CASSLMGGAGENEQFF. The DNA for the CDR3 is TGTGCCAGCAGTTTAATGGGGGGAGCTGGTGAGAATGAGCAGTTCTTC.

The chain joins TRBV4-2 to TRBJ1-1; possibly TRBD1 for D (5 bases). The CDR3 sequence is 14 residues long. CDR1 and CDR2 (germline): LGHNA, YNFKEQ. V was pared by 7 bases and J by 6 bases, with 18 bases between. The DNA for the CDR3 is TGTGCCAGCACCAAGGGACGGGGGGACGCTGAAGCTTTCTTT. Its protein product is CASTKGRGDAEAFF.

V and J are TRBV11-1 and TRBJ1-1; D is perhaps TRBD1 (5 bases). Germline V gene data show CDR1 as SGHAT and CDR2 as FQDESV (reference sequence). The CDR3 has 14 amino acids. The V and J ends lost 2 bases and 1 base respectively, with 8 bases between them. The CDR3 protein is CASSLSGANTEAFF. The CDR3, as DNA: TGTGCCAGCAGCTTAAGCGGGGCGAACACTGAAGCTTTCTTT.

The V gene is TRBV6-1, the J gene TRBJ2-7, with 9 bases fitting TRBD2. Germline V CDR1 and CDR2: MNHNS, SASEGT. J was trimmed by 4 bases and V by 3 bases; bases with no gene match: 4. CDR3 length equals 14 residues. In nucleotides, the CDR3 is TGTGCCAGCAGTGACGGACTAGCGAGATACGAGCAGTACTTC. This sequence encodes CASSDGLARYEQYF.

The chain couples TRBV6-1 to TRBJ2-1; 14 bases map to TRBD2. The CDR3 contains 19 residues. Germline V gene data show CDR1 as MNHNS and CDR2 as SASEGT. J lost 1 base, V lost 2 bases, and 7 bases had no gene match. In DNA, the CDR3 is TGTGCCAGCAGTGAAATGGGACTAGCGGGAGCAGGGTCCTACAATGAGCAGTTCTTC. Protein sequence: CASSEMGLAGAGSYNEQFF.

The V gene is TRBV28, the J gene TRBJ2-5, with 8 positions matching TRBD1. CDR1 is MDHEN, CDR2 SYDVKM, per germline. The CDR3 extends over 15 amino acids. V was pared by 5 bases and J by 5 bases, with 10 bases of the junction left unmatched. CDR3 in DNA: TGTGCCAGCAGTGCCGCAGGGGGCTCAGGGGAGACCCAGTACTTC. This codes for CASSAAGGSGETQYF.

V usage is TRBV28 and J usage is TRBJ2-1, with 10 nucleotides matching TRBD2. CDR1 MDHEN and CDR2 SYDVKM come from the germline V gene. The J segment lost 9 bases and the V segment lost 6 bases, leaving 11 bases of the junction unmatched. The CDR3 length is 15 residues. The CDR3 spells CASSPSGRAVGEQFF. CDR3 nucleotides: TGTGCCAGCAGCCCCAGCGGGAGGGCCGTGGGTGAGCAGTTCTTC.

CDR3 sequence reads: CASRKGGQGRSYTF. CDR3 nucleotide sequence: TGTGCCAGCAGGAAAGGGGGCCAGGGCAGGAGCTACACCTTC. V and J are TRBV11-2 and TRBJ1-2; 7 bases are a match to TRBD1. Germline CDR1 reads SGHAT; CDR2 reads FQNNGV. V lost 6 bases and J lost 9; bases outside the gene matches: 13. The CDR3 consists of 14 residues.

The chain has TRBV11-3 and TRBJ2-3; no clear D gene. CDR1 SGHNT and CDR2 YENEEA come from the germline V gene. The CDR3 covers 15 residues. The germline V and J ends were trimmed by 1 base and 2 bases, with 10 bases remaining between them. CDR3 sequence (DNA): TGTGCCAGCAGCTTAGGTGGAACGACCACAGATACGCAGTATTTT. Encoded protein: CASSLGGTTTDTQYF.